This entry features one TCR beta chain sequence. Its antigen is unknown. This PCR relied on a set of 60 Vbeta primers and 13 Jbeta primers. Sequencing was performed with immunoSEQ multiplex PCR; in TCRdb, only in-frame clones are kept and a portion is missing. Counted here are roughly 100,000 clones, roughly 80% occurring once; the ten biggest clones make up over 6.5%. The data originate from a study of cytomegalovirus exposure and HLA in healthy donors. As for the study in general: Unique TCR beta sequences numbering 117 million came from about 179 million T cells in an earlier analysis.

This CDR3 spans 14 amino acids. Germline CDR1 and CDR2: SNHLY and FYNNEI. V was pared by 7 bases and J by 1 base, with 11 bases between. Study-level results: Most subjects had HLA-A and HLA-B alleles reportedly predicted accurately by TCR beta sequences. The study found most TCR sequences rare, yet found some public TCRs in many donors.

The TCR comes from a woman in her thirties or forties in good health and CMV-seropositive. Specimen: PBMCs. The chain is built from TRBV2 and TRBJ1-3; weak D call: TRBD1 (6 bases). As DNA, the CDR3 is TGTGCCAGCACCTTCGGACAGTCTGGAAACACCATATATTTT. Its protein product is CASTFGQSGNTIYF.